The rows below give T cell receptor beta chains drawn from one sample of a study of blood T cells in healthy people across ages. TCRdb reprocessed the 5' RACE reads with MiXCR, giving one entry per CDR3 protein. The sample records 1.5 million to 2 million distinct CDR3 sequences, around half being singletons. The sample was blood. These receptors were obtained from a woman aged 40-49 years in good health. The CDR3 runs from the conserved cysteine through the conserved F or W. Some rows have no size entry. The others give once, few or many, or a class for an expanded clone.

cdr3_aa v_call clone_size
CASSFLRGEQFF TRBV28 .
CASSLARGGRADTQYF TRBV7-2 few
CAGSQPTGSEGQETQYF TRBV4-1 .
CASSLTTVSPQVGYTF TRBV7-2 few
CASSSPSSGFRTDTQYF TRBV7-2 .
CSVDRSRRESTDTQYF TRBV29-1 .
CAGSLGGSTDTQYF TRBV28 few
CASSLGLGEVSDTQYF TRBV7-2 few
CASSLSGTPPYEQYF TRBV7-2 few
CASSLVHGASGGLPDNEQFF TRBV11-1 few
CASSARRQMNTEAFF TRBV28 .
CASRIIQGSIRDEQFF TRBV6-2/TRBV6-3 few
CASSVAGGIGYEQYF TRBV7-9 few
CTSSELVAGESEQYF TRBV25-1 once
CSARDSGNTEAFF TRBV20-1 .
CASSPRGVETEAFF TRBV6-6 .
CATSDPRRGTNEKLFF TRBV24-1 .
CASSYDDPRGQDTQYF TRBV6-2/TRBV6-3 .
CASSLKLAGVYNEQFF TRBV7-2 .
CSVEAGGYEQYF TRBV29-1 .
CASSKGERGSEETQYF TRBV11-2 .
CASSLMERAKNIQYF TRBV7-2 .
CASSYSATAVIKTQYF TRBV6-2/TRBV6-3 few
CASSPRTGGTYEQYF TRBV6-5 few